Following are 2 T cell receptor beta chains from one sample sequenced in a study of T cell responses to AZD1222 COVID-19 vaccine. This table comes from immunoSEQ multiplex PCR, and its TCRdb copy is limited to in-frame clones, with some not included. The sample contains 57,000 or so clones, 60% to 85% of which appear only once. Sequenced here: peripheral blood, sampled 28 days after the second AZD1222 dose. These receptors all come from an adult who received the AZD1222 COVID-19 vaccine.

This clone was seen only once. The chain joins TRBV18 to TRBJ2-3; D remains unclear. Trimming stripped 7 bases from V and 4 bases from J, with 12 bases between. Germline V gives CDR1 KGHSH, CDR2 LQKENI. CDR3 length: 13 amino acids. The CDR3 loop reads CASWTMGADTQYF. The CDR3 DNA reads TGTGCCAGCTGGACCATGGGTGCAGATACGCAGTATTTT.

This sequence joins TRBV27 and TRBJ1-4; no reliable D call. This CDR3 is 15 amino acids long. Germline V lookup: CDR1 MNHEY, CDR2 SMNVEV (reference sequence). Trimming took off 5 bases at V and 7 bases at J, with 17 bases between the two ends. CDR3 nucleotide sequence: TGTGCCAGCAGTGGCGTGGAGGCCAACGGTGAAAAACTGTTTTTT. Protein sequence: CASSGVEANGEKLFF.